A single sample is the source of the 4 T cell receptor beta chains below, sequenced in a study of neoadjuvant nivolumab and ipilimumab in lung cancer. TCRdb's table, derived via immunoSEQ multiplex PCR, lists solely in-frame clones and lacks some. Here the sample spans fewer than 20,000 clones, around 76% being singletons. The starting material was tumor tissue, obtained after neoadjuvant nivolumab, alone or with ipilimumab, at or shortly before surgery. The origin of the receptors is an adult with non-small cell lung cancer.

The chain uses TRBV11-1 and TRBJ1-1; D not resolved. This CDR3 comprises 15 residues. Germline V CDR1 and CDR2: SGHAT, FQDESV (reference sequence). Trimming left V 5 bases short and J 1 base short, with 14 bases between. The CDR3 region is CASSPLGGRNTEAFF. As DNA, the CDR3 is TGTGCCAGCAGCCCATTAGGCGGCAGGAACACTGAAGCTTTCTTT.

This clone occurred a few times. This rearrangement joins TRBV29-1 to TRBJ2-5; D gene uncertain. V lost 4 bases and J lost 5, with 17 bases in between. Germline V gene sequence: CDR1 SQVTM, CDR2 ANQGSEA. The CDR3 spans 14 residues. CDR3 sequence reads: CSVVGSLGRETQYF. CDR3 DNA sequence: TGCAGCGTTGTGGGGTCTCTAGGACGGGAGACCCAGTACTTC.

This clone was detected only once. The CDR3 loop reads CASRFGGRTGELFF. DNA for the CDR3: TGTGCCAGCCGATTTGGGGGGCGCACCGGGGAGCTGTTTTTT. This chain connects TRBV6-1 to TRBJ2-2; TRBD1 or TRBD2 may be the D gene (6 bases each). In germline, CDR1 is MNHNS, CDR2 SASEGT. This CDR3 has 14 amino acids. Trimming took off 8 bases at V and 4 bases at J, with 14 bases between the two ends.

The genes are TRBV29-1 and TRBJ2-5; a possible D gene is TRBD1 (6 bases). Trimming stripped 3 bases from V and 1 base from J, with 9 bases between. CDR1 and CDR2 (germline): SQVTM, ANQGSEA. There are 13 residues in the CDR3. The CDR3 spells CSVEVGAQETQYF. CDR3 DNA sequence: TGCAGCGTTGAGGTGGGGGCCCAAGAGACCCAGTACTTC. The full variable domain, completed using reference TRBV29-1 and TRBJ2-5, is SAVISQKPSRDICQRGTSLTIQCQVDSQVTMMFWYRQQPGQSLTLIATANQGSEATYESGFVIDKFPISRPNLTFSTLTVSNMSPEDSSIYLCSVEVGAQETQYFGPGTRLLVL.